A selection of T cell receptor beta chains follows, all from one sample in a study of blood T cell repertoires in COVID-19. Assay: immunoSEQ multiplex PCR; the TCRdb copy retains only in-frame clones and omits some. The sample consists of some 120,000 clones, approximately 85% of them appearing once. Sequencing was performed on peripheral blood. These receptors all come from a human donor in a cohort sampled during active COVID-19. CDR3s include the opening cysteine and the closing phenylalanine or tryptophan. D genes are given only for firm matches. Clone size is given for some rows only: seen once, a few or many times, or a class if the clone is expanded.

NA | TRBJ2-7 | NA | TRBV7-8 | TGTGCCAGCAGCCGGGGACAACCGTACGAGCAGTACTTC | CASSRGQPYEQYF
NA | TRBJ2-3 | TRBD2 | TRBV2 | TGTGCCAGCGCGGGACTAGCGGCGAGCACAGATACGCAGTATTTT | CASAGLAASTDTQYF
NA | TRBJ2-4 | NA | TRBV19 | TGTGCCAGTAGTGAACTAACAGGGACCTTAGCCAAAAACATTCAGTACTTC | CASSELTGTLAKNIQYF
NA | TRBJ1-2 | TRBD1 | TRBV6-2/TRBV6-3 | TGTGCCAGCAGTTCTGGACAGGGGCGAGGCTACACCTTC | CASSSGQGRGYTF
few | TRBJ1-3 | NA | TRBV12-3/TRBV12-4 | TGTGCCAGCAGTTTTCAGGGGCGAAACACCATATATTTT | CASSFQGRNTIYF
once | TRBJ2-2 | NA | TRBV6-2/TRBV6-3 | TGTGCCAGCAGATACGTAGGACAGGGAGGGAAGCACACCGGGGAGCTGTTTTTT | CASRYVGQGGKHTGELFF
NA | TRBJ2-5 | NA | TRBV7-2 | TGTGCCAGCACCGGAGGGGTGTTGGAGACCCAGTACTTC | CASTGGVLETQYF
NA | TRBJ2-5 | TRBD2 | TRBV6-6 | TGTGCCAGCAGTTACTCGGGGACTAGAAGGGAGACCCAGTACTTC | CASSYSGTRRETQYF
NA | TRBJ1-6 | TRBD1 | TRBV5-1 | TGCGCCAGCAGCTCAGGACAGGGGTCACCCCTCCACTTT | CASSSGQGSPLHF
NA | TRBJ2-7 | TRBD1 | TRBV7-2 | TGTGCCAGCAGCTTAGCGACGGGACAGGGCTACGAGCAGTACTTC | CASSLATGQGYEQYF
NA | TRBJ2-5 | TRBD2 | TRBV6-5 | TGTGCCAGCAGTTTGGGACTAGCGGGGGGTCAAGAGACCCAGTACTTC | CASSLGLAGGQETQYF
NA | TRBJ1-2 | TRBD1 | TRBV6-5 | TGTGCCAGCAGTTACGCAGGGGGCGGTCTCGGCTATGGCTACACCTTC | CASSYAGGGLGYGYTF
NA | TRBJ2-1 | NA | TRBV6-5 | TGTGCCAGCAGTTACTCCGGCAATGAGCAGTTCTTC | CASSYSGNEQFF
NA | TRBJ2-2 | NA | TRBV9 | TGTGCCAGCAGCGCCCTTAGCCGCGGCGGGGAGCTGTTTTTT | CASSALSRGGELFF
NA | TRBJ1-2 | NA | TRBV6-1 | TGTGCCAGCAGTGAAACCGCAGGGGGCTACACCTTC | CASSETAGGYTF
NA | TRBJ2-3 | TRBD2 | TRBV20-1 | TGCAGTGCCCAGCGGGGGGATACGCAGTATTTT | CSAQRGDTQYF
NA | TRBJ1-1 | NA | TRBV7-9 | TGTGCCAGCGAATCGTGGGGCGGAGGGACTGAAGCTTTCTTT | CASESWGGGTEAFF
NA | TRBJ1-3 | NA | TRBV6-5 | TGTGCCAGCAGAAGAGACTTCTCTGGAAACACCATATATTTT | CASRRDFSGNTIYF
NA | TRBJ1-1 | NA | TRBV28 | TGTGCCAGCAGTTTATGGTTTTCCGGCACTGAAGCTTTCTTT | CASSLWFSGTEAFF
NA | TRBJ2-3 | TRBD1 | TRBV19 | TGTGCCAGTAGTATAAGGACAGGGGGCGGCGCAGATACGCAGTATTTT | CASSIRTGGGADTQYF
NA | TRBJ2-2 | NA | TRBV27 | TGTGCCAGCAGTTTAGGGCAGGGGTTCGGGGAGCTGTTTTTT | CASSLGQGFGELFF
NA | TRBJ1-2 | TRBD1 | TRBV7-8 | TGTGCCAGCAGCTTAGACAGACGTGGGGGTCTAGGGGGCGCTACCTATGGCTACACCTTC | CASSLDRRGGLGGATYGYTF
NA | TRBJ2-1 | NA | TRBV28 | TGTGCCAGCAGTCGTAGCGGAAGCTCCTACAATGAGCAGTTCTTC | CASSRSGSSYNEQFF
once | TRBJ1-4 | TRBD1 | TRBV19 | TGTGCCAGTAGTACGGGGACAGCAACTAATGAAAAACTGTTTTTT | CASSTGTATNEKLFF